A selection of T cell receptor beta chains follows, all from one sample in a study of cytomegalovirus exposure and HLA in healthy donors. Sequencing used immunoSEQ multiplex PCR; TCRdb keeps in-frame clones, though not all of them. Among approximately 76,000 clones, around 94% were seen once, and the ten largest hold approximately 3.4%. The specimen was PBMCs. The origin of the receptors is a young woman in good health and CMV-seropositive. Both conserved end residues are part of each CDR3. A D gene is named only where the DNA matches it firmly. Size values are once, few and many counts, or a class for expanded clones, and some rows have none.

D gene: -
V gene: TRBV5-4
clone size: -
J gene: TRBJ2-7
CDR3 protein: CASSLEYIGEQYF
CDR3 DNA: TGTGCCAGCAGCTTGGAATATATCGGGGAGCAGTACTTC

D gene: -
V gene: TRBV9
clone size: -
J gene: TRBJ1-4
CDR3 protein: CASSVEGQGEKLFF
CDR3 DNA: TGTGCCAGCAGCGTAGAGGGCCAGGGGGAAAAACTGTTTTTT

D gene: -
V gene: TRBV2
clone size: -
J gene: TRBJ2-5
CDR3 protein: CASSWGRGAETQYF
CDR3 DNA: TGTGCCAGCAGTTGGGGCAGGGGGGCAGAGACCCAGTACTTC

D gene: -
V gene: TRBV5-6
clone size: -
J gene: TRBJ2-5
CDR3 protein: CASSQGGEETQYF
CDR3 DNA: TGTGCCAGCAGCCAGGGGGGAGAGGAGACCCAGTACTTC

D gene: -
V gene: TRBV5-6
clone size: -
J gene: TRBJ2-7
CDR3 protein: CASSLRDSYEQYF
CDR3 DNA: TGTGCCAGCAGCTTGCGGGACTCCTACGAGCAGTACTTC

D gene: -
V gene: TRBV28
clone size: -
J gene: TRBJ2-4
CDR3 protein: CASRSGSLWNIQYF
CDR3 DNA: TGTGCCAGCAGGTCCGGGAGCCTATGGAACATTCAGTACTTC

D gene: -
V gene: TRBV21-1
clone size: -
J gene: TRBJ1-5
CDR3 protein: CASSKVDRGNQPQHF
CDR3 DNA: TGTGCCAGCAGCAAAGTCGACAGGGGGAATCAGCCCCAGCATTTT

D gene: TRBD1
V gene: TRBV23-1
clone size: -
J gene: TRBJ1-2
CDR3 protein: CASPDRDHGYTF
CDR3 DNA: TGCGCCAGCCCGGACAGGGACCATGGCTACACCTTC

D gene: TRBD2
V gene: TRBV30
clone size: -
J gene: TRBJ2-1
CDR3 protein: CAWETSGFYDEQFF
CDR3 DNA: TGTGCCTGGGAGACTAGCGGCTTTTACGATGAGCAGTTCTTC

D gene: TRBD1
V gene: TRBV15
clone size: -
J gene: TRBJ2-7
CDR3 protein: CATSRTVGTGEYEQYF
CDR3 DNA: TGTGCCACCAGCAGAACTGTCGGGACAGGGGAATACGAGCAGTACTTC

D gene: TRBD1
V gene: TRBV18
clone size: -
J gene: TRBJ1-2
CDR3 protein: CASSRQGNYGYTF
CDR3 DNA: TGTGCCAGCTCACGACAGGGGAACTATGGCTACACCTTC

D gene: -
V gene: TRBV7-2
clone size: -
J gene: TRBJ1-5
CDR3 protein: CASSRSELAPQHF
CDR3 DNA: TGTGCCAGCAGCCGTTCAGAGTTAGCGCCCCAGCATTTT

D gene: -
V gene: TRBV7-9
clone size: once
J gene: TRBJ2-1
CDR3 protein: CASSFLSWGENNEQFF
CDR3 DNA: TGTGCCAGCAGCTTTCTCAGTTGGGGGGAGAACAATGAGCAGTTCTTC

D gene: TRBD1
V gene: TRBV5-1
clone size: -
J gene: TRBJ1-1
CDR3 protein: CASSRGTENTEAFF
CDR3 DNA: TGCGCCAGCAGCCGCGGGACAGAAAACACTGAAGCTTTCTTT

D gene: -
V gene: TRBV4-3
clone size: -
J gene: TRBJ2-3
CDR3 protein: CASSQVEPKIGWPTDTQYF
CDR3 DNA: TGCGCCAGCAGCCAAGTAGAGCCAAAAATCGGGTGGCCCACAGATACGCAGTATTTT

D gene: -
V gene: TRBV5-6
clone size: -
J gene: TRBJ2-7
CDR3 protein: CASSFRDGRDYEQYF
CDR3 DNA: TGTGCCAGCAGCTTCCGTGACGGCAGGGACTACGAGCAGTACTTC

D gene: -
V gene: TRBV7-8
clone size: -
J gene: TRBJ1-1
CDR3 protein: CASSSTLTGGVNGQLEAFF
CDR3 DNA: TGTGCCAGCAGCTCGACCCTGACGGGCGGAGTTAATGGACAGCTTGAAGCTTTCTTT

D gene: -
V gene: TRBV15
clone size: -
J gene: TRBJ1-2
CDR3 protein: CATSRDRGGYGYTF
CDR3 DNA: TGTGCCACCAGCAGAGATCGTGGGGGGTATGGCTACACCTTC

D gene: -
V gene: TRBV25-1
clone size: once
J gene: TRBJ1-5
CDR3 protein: CASSEYGSNQPQHF
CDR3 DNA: TGTGCCAGCAGTGAGTATGGCAGCAATCAGCCCCAGCATTTT

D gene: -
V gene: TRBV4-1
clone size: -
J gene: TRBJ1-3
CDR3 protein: CASSQLVPMDIEVSGNTIYF
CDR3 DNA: TGCGCCAGCAGCCAACTGGTCCCGATGGACATTGAAGTCTCTGGAAACACCATATATTTT

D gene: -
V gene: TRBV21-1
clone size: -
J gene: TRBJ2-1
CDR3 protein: CASSKRGPPSPGHTINEQFF
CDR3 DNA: TGTGCCAGCAGCAAACGGGGTCCACCCTCACCCGGCCACACGATAAATGAGCAGTTCTTC

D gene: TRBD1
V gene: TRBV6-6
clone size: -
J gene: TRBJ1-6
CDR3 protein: CASSYVQGTGSPLHF
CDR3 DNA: TGTGCCAGCAGTTACGTACAGGGGACGGGTTCACCCCTCCACTTT

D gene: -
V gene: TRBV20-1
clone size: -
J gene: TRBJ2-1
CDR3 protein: CSVGGYNEQFF
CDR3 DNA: TGCAGTGTTGGAGGCTACAATGAGCAGTTCTTC

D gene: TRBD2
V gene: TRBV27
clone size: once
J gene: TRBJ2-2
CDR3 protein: CASSLSAGLGTGELFF
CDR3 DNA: TGTGCCAGCAGTTTATCAGCGGGGCTAGGGACCGGGGAGCTGTTTTTT

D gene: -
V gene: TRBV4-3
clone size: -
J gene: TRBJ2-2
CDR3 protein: CASSHVTGELFF
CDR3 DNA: TGCGCCAGCAGCCATGTAACCGGGGAGCTGTTTTTT

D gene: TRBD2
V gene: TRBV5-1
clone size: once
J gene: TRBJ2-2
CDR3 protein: CASSFSGGPNTGELFF
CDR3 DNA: TGCGCCAGCAGCTTTAGCGGGGGTCCGAACACCGGGGAGCTGTTTTTT

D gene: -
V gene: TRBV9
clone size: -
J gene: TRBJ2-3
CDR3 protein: CASSVRGGDTQYF
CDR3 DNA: TGTGCCAGCAGCGTAAGGGGGGGAGATACGCAGTATTTT

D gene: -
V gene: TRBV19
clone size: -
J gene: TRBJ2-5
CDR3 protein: CASSSRTGTQETQYF
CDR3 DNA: TGTGCCAGTAGCTCACGTACCGGGACTCAAGAGACCCAGTACTTC

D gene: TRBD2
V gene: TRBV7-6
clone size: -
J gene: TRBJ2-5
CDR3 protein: CASSLESTSGEGTQYF
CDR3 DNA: TGTGCCAGCAGCTTAGAGTCGACTAGCGGGGAAGGGACCCAGTACTTC

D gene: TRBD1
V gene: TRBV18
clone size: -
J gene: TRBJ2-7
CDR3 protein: CASSRADRVYEQYF
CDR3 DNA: TGTGCCAGCTCACGAGCTGACAGGGTCTACGAGCAGTACTTC

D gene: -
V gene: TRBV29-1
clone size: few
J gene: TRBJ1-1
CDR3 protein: CSVEDLGGSWTEAFF
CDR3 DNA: TGCAGCGTTGAAGATCTCGGGGGGAGTTGGACTGAAGCTTTCTTT

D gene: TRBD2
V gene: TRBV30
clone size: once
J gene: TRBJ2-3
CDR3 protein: CACIAGFTDTQYF
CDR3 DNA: TGTGCCTGTATAGCGGGATTCACAGATACGCAGTATTTT

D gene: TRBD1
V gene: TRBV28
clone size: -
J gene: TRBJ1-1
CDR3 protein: CASSLWGQINTEAFF
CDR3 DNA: TGTGCCAGCAGTTTATGGGGACAGATAAACACTGAAGCTTTCTTT

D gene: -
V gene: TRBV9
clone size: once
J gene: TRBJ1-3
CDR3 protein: CASSVVGDSGNTIYF
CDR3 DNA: TGTGCCAGCAGCGTAGTTGGAGACTCTGGAAACACCATATATTTT

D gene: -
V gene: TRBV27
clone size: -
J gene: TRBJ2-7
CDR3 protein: CASSLSVRGLLYEQYF
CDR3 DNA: TGTGCCAGCAGTTTATCTGTCCGGGGGTTACTCTACGAGCAGTACTTC

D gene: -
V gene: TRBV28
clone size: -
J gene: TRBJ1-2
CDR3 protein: CASASTENNYGYTF
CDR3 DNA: TGTGCCAGCGCATCGACAGAAAATAACTATGGCTACACCTTC

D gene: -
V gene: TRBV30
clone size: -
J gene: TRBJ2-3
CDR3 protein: CAWSVRSLATDTQYF
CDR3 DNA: TGTGCCTGGAGTGTACGATCACTAGCCACAGATACGCAGTATTTT

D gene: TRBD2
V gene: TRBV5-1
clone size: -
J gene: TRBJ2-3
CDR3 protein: CASSLGTSGSTDTQYF
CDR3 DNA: TGCGCCAGCAGCTTGGGTACTAGCGGAAGCACAGATACGCAGTATTTT

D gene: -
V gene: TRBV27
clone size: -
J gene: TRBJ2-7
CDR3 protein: CASRGDTGRAQYF
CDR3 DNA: TGTGCCAGCAGGGGCGATACAGGGCGCGCGCAGTACTTC

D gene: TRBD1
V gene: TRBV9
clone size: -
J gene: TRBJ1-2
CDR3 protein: CASSPSPKPGQGDYGYTF
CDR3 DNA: TGTGCCAGCAGCCCTAGCCCAAAACCGGGACAGGGAGACTATGGCTACACCTTC

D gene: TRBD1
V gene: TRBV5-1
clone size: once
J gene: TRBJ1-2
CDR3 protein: CASSLGTGRLYGYTF
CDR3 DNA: TGCGCCAGCAGCTTGGGGACAGGGAGGCTCTATGGCTACACCTTC

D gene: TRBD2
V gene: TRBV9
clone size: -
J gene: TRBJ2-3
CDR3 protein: CASSVGSGGATDTQYF
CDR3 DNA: TGTGCCAGCAGCGTCGGTAGCGGGGGGGCCACAGATACGCAGTATTTT

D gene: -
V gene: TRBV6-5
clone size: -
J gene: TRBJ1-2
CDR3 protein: CASSHRQSNYGYTF
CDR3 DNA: TGTGCCAGCAGTCACCGACAGTCAAACTATGGCTACACCTTC

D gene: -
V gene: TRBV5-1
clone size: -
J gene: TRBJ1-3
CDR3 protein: CASSLVFGNTIYF
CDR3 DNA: TGCGCCAGCAGCTTGGTCTTTGGAAACACCATATATTTT

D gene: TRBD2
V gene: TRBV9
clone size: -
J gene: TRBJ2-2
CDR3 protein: CASSAGLYTGELFF
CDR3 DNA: TGTGCCAGCAGCGCGGGACTATACACCGGGGAGCTGTTTTTT

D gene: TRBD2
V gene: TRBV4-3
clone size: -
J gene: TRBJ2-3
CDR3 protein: CASSQDLRSGRTDTQYF
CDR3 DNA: TGCGCCAGCAGCCAAGATCTTCGTAGCGGGAGAACAGATACGCAGTATTTT